One and the same sample provided the 27 T cell receptor beta chains below, sequenced in a study of blood T cell repertoires in COVID-19. This table comes from immunoSEQ multiplex PCR, and its TCRdb copy is limited to in-frame clones, with some not included. This table holds hundreds of thousands of clones, under 90% found once. The specimen was peripheral blood. The source of these receptors is a man aged 80 or over with acute or convalescent COVID-19.

The V gene is TRBV5-4, the J gene TRBJ1-2; D might be TRBD1 (5 bases). Trimming took 7 bases from V and 4 from J, leaving 20 bases between them. The CDR3 is 15 amino acids. Per germline, CDR1 SGHNT and CDR2 YYREEE (reference sequence). CDR3 in DNA: TGTGCCAGCGGAGGGCAGGGCGCTTTCGGCTATGGCTACACCTTC. Translating it yields CASGGQGAFGYGYTF.

The rearrangement links TRBV4-1 to TRBJ2-5; 10 bases agree with TRBD1. Per germline, CDR1 MGHRA and CDR2 YSYEKL. The V and J ends lost 3 bases and 0 bases, in that order; junction bases with no gene match: 4. CDR3 length: 16 residues. CDR3: CASSQEGQGYQETQYF. The CDR3 DNA is TGCGCCAGCAGCCAGGAGGGACAGGGGTACCAAGAGACCCAGTACTTC.

The chain uses TRBV9 and TRBJ2-3; 16 bases map to TRBD2. From germline, CDR1 is SGDLS and CDR2 YYNGEE. V dropped 2 bases and J dropped 4; count of bases not matched to a gene: 7. The length of the CDR3 is 18 residues. The CDR3 region has the DNA TGTGCCAGCAGCGTTACTCCCGGGACTAGCGGGAGGGCAGATACGCAGTATTTT. Its translation is CASSVTPGTSGRADTQYF. Full variable domain (rest looked up from reference TRBV9 and TRBJ2-3): DSGVTQTPKHLITATGQRVTLRCSPRSGDLSVYWYQQSLDQGLQFLIQYYNGEERAKGNILERFSAQQFPDLHSELNLSSLELGDSALYFCASSVTPGTSGRADTQYFGPGTRLTVL.

The CDR3 here is CASSPRYEQYF. The CDR3 region has the DNA TGTGCCAGCAGCCCTAGGTACGAGCAGTACTTC. The chain employs TRBV28 and TRBJ2-7; D not certain. This CDR3 comprises 11 residues. Trimming cost V 6 bases and J 4 bases, with 7 bases left between them. The germline V gene has CDR1 MDHEN and CDR2 SYDVKM.

This chain links TRBV29-1 with TRBJ1-2, with D possibly being TRBD1 (5 bases). V was pared by 4 bases and J by 4 bases, with 10 bases between. Germline V CDR1 and CDR2: SQVTM, ANQGSEA. The CDR3 runs to 12 residues. The CDR3: CSVGGAGYGYTF. The CDR3 DNA follows: TGCAGCGTTGGGGGCGCAGGCTATGGCTACACCTTC.

The chain carries TRBV11-3 and TRBJ1-1; 7 bases align to TRBD1. CDR1 and CDR2 from the germline V gene are SGHNT and YENEEA. The length of the CDR3 is 15 residues. Trimming cost V 0 bases and J 5 bases; bases outside gene matches: 6. For the CDR3, the DNA is TGTGCCAGCAGCTTAGATCAGGCAGGGGGAACTGAAGCTTTCTTT. Residues: CASSLDQAGGTEAFF.

The CDR3, as DNA: TGTGCCACTTCGACAGCCACTCTCGCCAGGGAGCAGTTCTTC. Its protein product is CATSTATLAREQFF. V gene TRBV6-5 combines with J gene TRBJ2-1, with D perhaps matching TRBD1 (5 bases). This CDR3 is 14 amino acids long. Trimming removed 10 bases at V and 10 bases at J, with 23 bases between. Germline-derived CDR1 and CDR2 are MNHEY and SVGAGI.

The CDR3 region is CASSLSGVVAGAHEQFF. The CDR3 nucleotides are TGTGCCAGCAGTTTATCCGGGGTCGTAGCGGGAGCCCATGAGCAGTTCTTC. The chain employs TRBV27 and TRBJ2-1; 9 bases align to TRBD2. Germline CDR1 MNHEY, CDR2 SMNVEV (reference sequence). V lost 0 bases and J lost 8; bases outside the gene matches: 11. The CDR3 is made up of 17 amino acids.

J is TRBJ2-3 and V is TRBV3-1 (or the pseudogene TRBV3-2), with 8 bases fitting TRBD2. The CDR3 consists of 18 residues. CDR1 and CDR2 from the germline V gene are LGHDT and YNNKEL (reference sequence). V trimming: 3 bases; J trimming: 5 bases; junction bases outside the gene matches: 16. CDR3 residues: CASSQTPGTRIQGDTQYF. CDR3 in DNA: TGTGCCAGCAGCCAGACTCCCGGGACTAGGATACAAGGAGATACGCAGTATTTT.

This chain joins TRBV10-3 and TRBJ2-5; TRBD2 matches at 8 bases. Germline-derived CDR1 and CDR2 are ENHRY and SYGVKD. V trimming: 10 bases; J trimming: 4 bases; junction bases outside the gene matches: 8. The CDR3 is 13 amino acids. CDR3 sequence reads: CATYSGMVETQYF. CDR3 in DNA: TGTGCCACCTATAGCGGGATGGTAGAGACCCAGTACTTC.

The chain couples TRBV18 to TRBJ2-3; D is perhaps TRBD1 (6 bases). Trimming cost V 0 bases and J 7 bases, with 20 bases left between them. The CDR3 covers 17 residues. Germline V CDR1 and CDR2: KGHSH, LQKENI. CDR3 DNA: TGTGCCAGCTCACCACCGGTTGGGGCAGGGGATAGAAATACGCAGTATTTT. Translated, it gives CASSPPVGAGDRNTQYF.

This chain uses TRBV7-6 with TRBJ2-5; D ambiguous. CDR1 and CDR2 from the germline V gene are SGHVS and FNYEAQ. V was pared by 2 bases and J by 5 bases, with 12 bases between. The CDR3 totals 14 residues. In DNA form, the CDR3 reads TGTGCCAGCAGCTTATTGTATGTCGGTGAGACCCAGTACTTC. Translation: CASSLLYVGETQYF. The variable domain in full, completed from reference TRBV7-6 and TRBJ2-5, reads GAGVSQSPRYKVTKRGQDVALRCDPISGHVSLYWYRQALGQGPEFLTYFNYEAQQDKSGLPNDRFSAERPEGSISTLTIQRTEQRDSAMYRCASSLLYVGETQYFGPGTRLLVL.

V and J are TRBV11-2 and TRBJ1-2, with 9 bases fitting TRBD1. The junction had 2 bases not matched to a gene; V was cut back by 5 bases and J by 4 bases. The germline gives CDR1 SGHAT, CDR2 FQNNGV. The CDR3 has 13 amino acids. DNA for the CDR3: TGTGCCAGCAGCCGGGACAGGGCCTATGGCTACACCTTC. Translating it yields CASSRDRAYGYTF.

The V call is TRBV6-5, the J call TRBJ1-1, with a possible D match to TRBD1 (6 bases). The CDR3 has 12 residues. The V end was cut by 6 bases, the J end by 7 bases, with 12 bases between. Germline assignment: CDR1 MNHEY and CDR2 SVGAGI. CDR3 in DNA: TGTGCCAGCAGGTTATCCAGGGGTGAAGCTTTCTTT. This codes for CASRLSRGEAFF.

The V call is TRBV27, the J call TRBJ2-2; 9 bases match TRBD1. Germline CDR1 and CDR2: MNHEY and SMNVEV (reference sequence). This CDR3 comprises 17 residues. The V and J ends lost 1 base and 2 bases, in that order; junction bases with no gene match: 5. The CDR3 protein is CASSLWGQGINTGELFF. As DNA, the CDR3 is TGTGCCAGCAGTTTATGGGGACAGGGAATTAACACCGGGGAGCTGTTTTTT.

The rearrangement uses TRBV7-8 and TRBJ1-1; the match to TRBD1 covers 9 bases. This CDR3 is built from 14 residues. Per the germline V gene, CDR1 is SGHVS and CDR2 is FQNEAQ. V shed 5 bases and J 5 bases; nucleotides not matched to a gene: 6. The CDR3 protein is CASSPSGTGTEAFF. For the CDR3, the DNA is TGTGCCAGCAGCCCAAGCGGGACAGGGACTGAAGCTTTCTTT.

The chain has TRBV18 and TRBJ1-3, with TRBD1 as a possible D gene (6 bases). This CDR3 region has 14 residues. V lost 4 bases to trimming and J lost 4 bases, with 11 bases between them. CDR1 is KGHSH, CDR2 LQKENI, per germline. This CDR3 reads CASSQQGSGNTIYF. Written as DNA, the CDR3 is TGTGCCAGCTCACAACAGGGCTCCGGAAACACCATATATTTT.

This clone has only a few counts. This rearrangement joins TRBV18 to TRBJ2-7; unclear D gene. The V end lost 3 bases, the J end lost 5 bases, and 8 bases lay between the germline ends. This CDR3 spans 12 amino acids. Germline CDR1 reads KGHSH; CDR2 reads LQKENI. The CDR3 sequence is CASSPSRDEQYF. In nucleotides, the CDR3 is TGTGCCAGCTCACCCTCCCGGGACGAGCAGTACTTC.

The chain joins TRBV7-2 to TRBJ1-5; TRBD1 might be the D (6 bases). Trimming took 5 bases from V and 5 from J, leaving 13 bases between them. From germline, CDR1 is SGHTA and CDR2 FQGNSA. The CDR3 length is 14 residues. The CDR3 region is CASSKQGGDQPQHF. The CDR3 nucleotides read TGTGCCAGCAGCAAACAGGGTGGGGATCAGCCCCAGCATTTT.

This sequence joins TRBV19 and TRBJ1-1, with 7 bases matching TRBD1. After removal of 3 bases from V and 4 bases from J, the junction contained 2 bases not matched to a gene. The CDR3 runs to 13 residues. CDR1 is LNHDA, CDR2 SQIVND, per germline (reference sequence). The CDR3 here is CASSIYRGTEAFF. The DNA of the CDR3 is TGTGCCAGTAGTATTTACAGGGGCACTGAAGCTTTCTTT. The full variable domain, rest sourced from reference TRBV19 and TRBJ1-1, is DGGITQSPKYLFRKEGQNVTLSCEQNLNHDAMYWYRQDPGQGLRLIYYSQIVNDFQKGDIAEGYSVSREKKESFPLTVTSAQKNPTAFYLCASSIYRGTEAFFGQGTRLTVV.

V is TRBV19 and J is TRBJ2-1; 9 nucleotides agree with TRBD2. Trimming at V came to 4 bases and at J to 4 bases, leaving 8 bases not matched to a gene. This CDR3 region has 16 residues. The germline gives CDR1 LNHDA, CDR2 SQIVND (reference sequence). Written as DNA, the CDR3 is TGTGCCAGTAGTACGGTGTCTAGCGGGGCGTACAATGAGCAGTTCTTC. Translated, it gives CASSTVSSGAYNEQFF.

The V gene is TRBV4-2, the J gene TRBJ1-2; 12 nucleotides line up with TRBD1. CDR1 is LGHNA and CDR2 is YNFKEQ in the germline V gene. After removal of 3 bases from V and 8 bases from J, the junction contained 16 bases not matched to a gene. The CDR3 is 18 amino acids. CDR3 coding DNA: TGTGCCAGCAGCCAGGCCTCAATCCTGGGACAGGGGGCGCGGGGCTACACCTTC. Encoded protein: CASSQASILGQGARGYTF.

V usage is TRBV5-8 and J usage is TRBJ1-5, with D possibly TRBD1 on 6 matching bases. Trimming stripped 3 bases from V and 1 base from J, with 17 bases between. CDR3 length equals 17 residues. Germline CDR1 is SGHTS and CDR2 is YDEGEE. CDR3 sequence (DNA): TGTGCCAGCAGCTCCCTAATCAAGACAGGAAGCAATCAGCCCCAGCATTTT. Translated, it gives CASSSLIKTGSNQPQHF.

The V call is TRBV18, the J call TRBJ1-1; 12 bases match TRBD1. The CDR3 loop spans 18 amino acids. The ends lost 1 base at V and 5 bases at J; junction bases unmatched: 11. Per the germline V gene, CDR1 is KGHSH and CDR2 is LQKENI. The CDR3 region has the DNA TGTGCCAGCTCACCACGGTCCGGGACAGGGGGCTCGGGAACTGAAGCTTTCTTT. It yields the protein CASSPRSGTGGSGTEAFF. The whole variable domain, filled in from reference TRBV18 and TRBJ1-1, reads NAGVMQNPRHLVRRRGQEARLRCSPMKGHSHVYWYRQLPEEGLKFMVYLQKENIIDESGMPKERFSAEFPKEGPSILRIQQVVRGDSAAYFCASSPRSGTGGSGTEAFFGQGTRLTVV.

Only one count was recorded for this clone. This chain links TRBV5-5 with TRBJ2-7; D remains unclear. The germline CDR1 and CDR2 sequences are SGHKS and YYEKEE (reference sequence). The CDR3 has 11 residues. With 4 bases removed from V and 6 bases from J, the gap between germline ends came to 8 bases. The CDR3 coding sequence is TGTGCCAGCAGCCTTAACGGCGAGCAGTACGTC. This translates into CASSLNGEQYV.

The chain combines TRBV29-1 with TRBJ1-3; 8 bases agree with TRBD1. The CDR3 is made up of 14 amino acids. From germline, CDR1 is SQVTM and CDR2 ANQGSEA. With 7 bases clipped from V and 1 base from J, the junction kept 6 bases outside the gene matches. CDR3 DNA sequence: TGCAGCGCCCAGGGGGCAGGGTCTGGAAACACCATATATTTT. Translation gives CSAQGAGSGNTIYF.

The chain carries TRBV4-3 and TRBJ2-3; D possibly corresponds to TRBD1 (6 bases). Trimming shortened V by 4 bases and J by 5 bases, and 16 bases separated the two germline ends. The length of the CDR3 is 15 residues. Germline V gene data show CDR1 as LGHNA and CDR2 as YSLEER. CDR3 sequence: CASSRSKGDIDTQYF. The CDR3 DNA follows: TGCGCCAGCAGCCGGTCGAAGGGGGATATAGATACGCAGTATTTT.